Each of the 32 T cell receptor beta chains below was sequenced from the same sample in a study of beta chain features in type 1 diabetes. The isolated RNA, all of it, was reverse transcribed, so expressed TCRB transcripts were what got sequenced. Assay used: immunoSEQ multiplex PCR; TCRdb lists only in-frame clones, some missing. Among about 250,000 clones listed, over 12% were seen once. The specimen sequenced was naive CD4+ T cells from blood. All receptors derive from a woman aged 40 to 50 in good health.

This chain joins TRBV18 and TRBJ1-5, with D maybe TRBD1 (5 bases). Germline assignment: CDR1 KGHSH and CDR2 LQKENI. Trimming took off 5 bases at V and 0 bases at J, with 11 bases between the two ends. This CDR3 contains 15 residues. CDR3 DNA sequence: TGTGCCAGCTCAGGGACTGAGAATAGCAATCAGCCCCAGCATTTT. As protein: CASSGTENSNQPQHF.

The chain has TRBV5-1 and TRBJ1-1; TRBD1 is a possible D gene (6 bases). Germline V CDR1 and CDR2: SGHRS, YFSETQ. CDR3 length equals 15 residues. V dropped 4 bases and J dropped 1 base, with 14 bases sitting between them. For the CDR3, the DNA is TGCGCCAGCAGCGGGGGCGGCAGGCAGAACACTGAAGCTTTCTTT. This encodes CASSGGGRQNTEAFF.

The V call is TRBV6-5, the J call TRBJ1-2; tentative D call: TRBD1 (6 bases). CDR3 length: 13 residues. CDR1 is MNHEY and CDR2 is SVGAGI in the germline V gene. V dropped 7 bases and J dropped 5 bases, with 14 bases sitting between them. The CDR3 DNA is TGTGCCAGCACCCCTTTTGGACAGTATGGCTACACCTTC. Amino acid sequence: CASTPFGQYGYTF.

The chain combines TRBV2 with TRBJ1-5; D might be TRBD1 (6 bases). V lost 5 bases, J lost 7 bases, and 9 bases lay in between. The germline V gene has CDR1 SNHLY and CDR2 FYNNEI. This CDR3 is 12 amino acids long. CDR3 DNA: TGTGCCAGCAGTCAAGACAGGCAGCCCCAGCATTTT. Translating gives CASSQDRQPQHF.

This clone came up a few times. J is TRBJ2-1 and V is TRBV7-2; the D gene is possibly TRBD1 (5 bases). The CDR3 spans 18 residues. Germline V gene sequence: CDR1 SGHTA, CDR2 FQGNSA. The V end lost 6 bases, the J end lost 4 bases, and 25 bases lay between the germline ends. This chain's CDR3 is CASSPRGLGRGGYNEQFF. CDR3 in DNA: TGTGCCAGCAGTCCTAGGGGATTAGGTAGAGGTGGGTACAATGAGCAGTTCTTC.

The chain joins TRBV11-1 to TRBJ2-5; D is undetermined. The CDR3 totals 13 residues. Per germline, CDR1 SGHAT and CDR2 FQDESV (reference sequence). The ends were cut back, 8 bases at V and 0 bases at J, with 10 bases in the middle. Written as DNA, the CDR3 is TGTGCCAGCTCGGGTCAATACCAAGAGACCCAGTACTTC. It specifies CASSGQYQETQYF.

The J gene is TRBJ1-5, the V gene TRBV29-1; D is undetermined. In germline, CDR1 is SQVTM, CDR2 ANQGSEA. V lost 4 bases to trimming and J lost 5 bases, with 21 bases between them. This CDR3 comprises 16 residues. The CDR3 DNA follows: TGCAGCGTTGCCGGGCCGGACCTCGGGAGCGATCAGCCCCAGCATTTT. It translates to CSVAGPDLGSDQPQHF.

This clone occurred a few times. V is TRBV11-2 and J is TRBJ1-6; no definite D call. CDR3 length equals 13 residues. The V and J ends lost 0 bases and 10 bases respectively, with 7 bases between them. The germline V gene has CDR1 SGHAT and CDR2 FQNNGV. For the CDR3, the DNA is TGTGCCAGCAGCTTAGAGGCTGAATCACCCCTCCACTTT. Translating gives CASSLEAESPLHF.

The chain couples TRBV18 to TRBJ1-1; tentatively, D is TRBD1 (5 bases). V dropped 2 bases and J dropped 0 bases, with 10 bases sitting between them. The CDR3 runs 15 residues. The germline gives CDR1 KGHSH, CDR2 LQKENI. DNA of the CDR3: TGTGCCAGCTCACCATACGTGACAGTGAACACTGAAGCTTTCTTT. Residues: CASSPYVTVNTEAFF.

This clone was counted only a few times. This chain uses TRBV7-9 with TRBJ1-4, with D unresolved. The CDR3 spans 16 residues. Trimming cost V 0 bases and J 8 bases, with 16 bases left between them. CDR1 is SEHNR and CDR2 is FQNEAQ in the germline V gene (reference sequence). CDR3 bases: TGTGCCAGCAGCTTAGCGATCGGAATCCGAGGGGAAAAACTGTTTTTT. Its protein product is CASSLAIGIRGEKLFF.

J is TRBJ2-3 and V is TRBV19; 8 bases are a match to TRBD2. In germline, CDR1 is LNHDA, CDR2 SQIVND (reference sequence). Trimming removed 0 bases from V and 2 bases from J; junction bases left unmatched: 16. The CDR3 covers 20 residues. The CDR3 bases are TGTGCCAGTAGTATAGAGATTGGGCTAGCGGGCATCAGTGACACAGATACGCAGTATTTT. Translation gives CASSIEIGLAGISDTDTQYF.

The genes are TRBV18 and TRBJ2-3, with D perhaps matching TRBD1 (6 bases). Per the germline V gene, CDR1 is KGHSH and CDR2 is LQKENI. The V and J ends lost 5 bases and 0 bases respectively, with 18 bases between them. This CDR3 is 17 amino acids long. In DNA, the CDR3 is TGTGCCAGCTCATCCTTTGGGGGCGGACTTAGCACAGATACGCAGTATTTT. This codes for CASSSFGGGLSTDTQYF.

In its sample, this clone was seen a few times. The gene calls are TRBV25-1 and TRBJ2-1; possibly TRBD2 for D (7 bases). CDR3 size: 16 residues. Germline V gene sequence: CDR1 MGHDK, CDR2 SYGVNS. V lost 2 bases and J 7 bases, leaving 18 bases between the germline ends. CDR3: CASSERPGGLGNEQFF. The CDR3 nucleotides are TGTGCCAGCAGTGAACGCCCCGGGGGGCTGGGGAATGAGCAGTTCTTC.

This clone was recorded a few times. The chain joins TRBV18 to TRBJ1-1; D ambiguous. Germline assignment: CDR1 KGHSH and CDR2 LQKENI. Trimming removed 3 bases from V and 4 bases from J, with 9 bases in between. The CDR3 runs to 13 residues. The CDR3 region is CASSPSESTEAFF. The CDR3 DNA is TGTGCCAGCTCACCGAGTGAGTCCACTGAAGCTTTCTTT.

V usage is TRBV5-1 and J usage is TRBJ1-6; no clear D. V dropped 5 bases and J dropped 0 bases, with 12 bases sitting between them. The V gene's germline CDR1 is SGHRS and CDR2 YFSETQ. This CDR3 has 16 residues. The CDR3 DNA reads TGCGCCAGCAGTACGGACTCTGGCTCCTATAATTCACCCCTCCACTTT. This translates into CASSTDSGSYNSPLHF.

This chain links TRBV7-2 with TRBJ2-7; D is perhaps TRBD2 (6 bases). Germline V CDR1 and CDR2: SGHTA, FQGNSA. The CDR3 length is 14 residues. Trimming left V 1 base short and J 1 base short, with 8 bases between. The CDR3 nucleotides read TGTGCCAGCAGCTTAGTGGCGGGGTCCTACGAGCAGTACTTC. It encodes CASSLVAGSYEQYF. Looking up the rest from reference TRBV7-2 and TRBJ2-7 gives the full variable domain: GAGVSQSPSNKVTEKGKDVELRCDPISGHTALYWYRQSLGQGLEFLIYFQGNSAPDKSGLPSDRFSAERTGGSVSTLTIQRTQQEDSAVYLCASSLVAGSYEQYFGPGTRLTVT.

A few counts support this clone. The genes are TRBV9 and TRBJ2-7; TRBD2 agrees at 8 bases. This CDR3 contains 16 residues. Germline V gives CDR1 SGDLS, CDR2 YYNGEE. Germline trimming cut 3 bases from V and 4 bases from J; bases unmatched to any gene: 12. CDR3 protein: CASSAGGGALLYEQYF. CDR3 bases: TGTGCCAGCAGCGCGGGAGGGGGGGCTCTACTATACGAGCAGTACTTC.

This clone was detected only a few times. CDR3 bases: TGTGCCAGCAGTGACCCCGGACAGGGCAGAGATACGCAGTATTTT. Translated: CASSDPGQGRDTQYF. The chain has TRBV2 and TRBJ2-3; 8 positions match TRBD1. This CDR3 comprises 15 residues. The trim removed 3 bases at V and 5 bases at J, leaving 7 bases unmatched. The V gene's germline CDR1 is SNHLY and CDR2 FYNNEI.

This clone was counted between two and nine times. The J gene is TRBJ2-4, the V gene TRBV7-2; possibly TRBD1 for D (6 bases). This CDR3 region has 15 residues. V was clipped by 5 bases and J by 2 bases, with 13 bases between them. The V gene's germline CDR1 is SGHTA and CDR2 FQGNSA. The CDR3 region is CASSQQGLSKNIQYF. CDR3 nucleotides: TGTGCCAGCAGCCAACAGGGTTTGTCCAAAAACATTCAGTACTTC.

The V and J genes are TRBV18 and TRBJ1-2; TRBD1 is a possible D gene (5 bases). This CDR3 contains 12 residues. The germline V and J ends were trimmed by 3 bases and 7 bases, with 9 bases remaining between them. Germline CDR1 reads KGHSH; CDR2 reads LQKENI. The CDR3, as DNA: TGTGCCAGCTCACCGGGGGGAACTGGCTACACCTTC. As protein: CASSPGGTGYTF.

The CDR3 here is CASSFTRREETQYF. The CDR3, as DNA: TGTGCCAGCAGCTTTACTAGAAGGGAAGAGACCCAGTACTTC. The chain recombines TRBV7-9 with TRBJ2-5; TRBD2 might be the D (5 bases). The CDR3 runs to 14 residues. Between the trimmed V and J ends, which lost 3 bases and 3 bases, there was a span of 11 bases. Germline assignment: CDR1 SEHNR and CDR2 FQNEAQ (reference sequence).

This clone was detected only once. The rearrangement uses TRBV5-1 and TRBJ2-7; D is unclear. CDR1 is SGHRS, CDR2 YFSETQ, per germline. The CDR3 sequence is 14 residues long. Trimming removed 1 base at V and 2 bases at J, with 10 bases between. The CDR3 sequence: CASSLRGSAYEQYF. CDR3 sequence (DNA): TGCGCCAGCAGCTTGCGCGGTAGTGCCTACGAGCAGTACTTC.

The CDR3 sequence is CASSLRTGLAFF. The DNA for the CDR3 is TGTGCCAGCTCACTACGGACAGGGTTAGCTTTCTTT. The chain uses TRBV18 and TRBJ1-1; TRBD1 matches at 8 bases. The length of the CDR3 is 12 residues. The germline V gene has CDR1 KGHSH and CDR2 LQKENI. The J segment lost 10 bases and the V segment lost 4 bases, leaving 5 bases of the junction unmatched. Filled out from reference TRBV18 and TRBJ1-1, the complete variable domain reads NAGVMQNPRHLVRRRGQEARLRCSPMKGHSHVYWYRQLPEEGLKFMVYLQKENIIDESGMPKERFSAEFPKEGPSILRIQQVVRGDSAAYFCASSLRTGLAFFGQGTRLTVV.

The J gene is TRBJ1-4, the V gene TRBV14, with 9 nucleotides matching TRBD1. The V and J ends lost 2 bases and 7 bases, in that order; junction bases with no gene match: 5. This CDR3 has 15 amino acids. CDR1 and CDR2 from the germline V gene are SGHDN and FVKESK. The CDR3 region is CASSQPQGAREKLFF. CDR3 sequence (DNA): TGTGCCAGCAGCCAACCACAGGGGGCACGTGAAAAACTGTTTTTT.

This clone has more than one count but fewer than ten. The rearrangement joins TRBV5-1 to TRBJ2-1, with D possibly being TRBD2 (6 bases). V gave up 2 bases and J gave up 4 bases, with 10 bases separating them. The germline V gene has CDR1 SGHRS and CDR2 YFSETQ. The CDR3 has 14 residues. CDR3 in amino acids: CASSFGREYNEQFF. The CDR3 nucleotides read TGCGCCAGCAGCTTCGGGCGGGAATACAATGAGCAGTTCTTC. The complete variable domain, with remaining parts taken from reference TRBV5-1 and TRBJ2-1, reads KAGVTQTPRYLIKTRGQQVTLSCSPISGHRSVSWYQQTPGQGLQFLFEYFSETQRNKGNFPGRFSGRQFSNSRSEMNVSTLELGDSALYLCASSFGREYNEQFFGPGTRLTVL.

A few counts support this clone. This sequence joins TRBV5-1 and TRBJ2-5, with TRBD2 matching over 8 bases. J was trimmed by 2 bases and V by 0 bases; bases with no gene match: 6. This CDR3 spans 16 amino acids. The germline CDR1 and CDR2 sequences are SGHRS and YFSETQ. The CDR3 spells CASSLGASGPQETQYF. The CDR3 DNA reads as TGCGCCAGCAGCTTGGGTGCTAGCGGGCCACAAGAGACCCAGTACTTC.

V gene TRBV11-2 combines with J gene TRBJ2-7; 7 bases line up with TRBD1. Germline assignment: CDR1 SGHAT and CDR2 FQNNGV. With V trimmed by 6 bases and J by 3 bases, 17 bases remained unmatched. The length of the CDR3 is 17 residues. The CDR3 loop is CASSHVNWDRTLYEQYF. The CDR3 DNA sequence: TGTGCCAGCAGTCACGTGAACTGGGACAGAACTCTCTACGAGCAGTACTTC.

The gene calls are TRBV5-1 and TRBJ1-2; D perhaps matches TRBD1 (5 bases). Germline CDR1 and CDR2: SGHRS and YFSETQ. This CDR3 has 15 amino acids. Trimming pared 0 bases from V and 2 bases from J, leaving 11 bases between. This CDR3 is CASSLAGDRNYGYTF. In nucleotides, the CDR3 is TGCGCCAGCAGCTTGGCCGGCGACAGAAACTATGGCTACACCTTC.

Only one count was recorded for this clone. The chain carries TRBV5-1 and TRBJ2-1; D might be TRBD1 (6 bases). The CDR3 is made up of 17 amino acids. Germline CDR1 SGHRS, CDR2 YFSETQ. V was cut by 2 bases and J by 0 bases, with 15 bases left in between. The CDR3, as DNA: TGCGCCAGCAGCTTCGACCTACAGGGTTCCTCCTACAATGAGCAGTTCTTC. The encoded protein is CASSFDLQGSSYNEQFF.

At least ten counts were recorded for this clone. The V gene is TRBV29-1, the J gene TRBJ2-1; maybe TRBD1 (5 bases). The CDR3 contains 14 residues. The germline V gene has CDR1 SQVTM and CDR2 ANQGSEA. Trimming stripped 0 bases from V and 3 bases from J, with 9 bases between. The CDR3 DNA reads as TGCAGCGTTGAAGAACAGGCCCTCTACAATGAGCAGTTCTTC. This translates into CSVEEQALYNEQFF.

The J gene is TRBJ2-1, the V gene TRBV9; no definite D call. The germline CDR1 and CDR2 sequences are SGDLS and YYNGEE. This CDR3 is built from 15 residues. The V end was cut by 2 bases, the J end by 3 bases, with 12 bases between. CDR3 coding DNA: TGTGCCAGCAGCGTGAATCCTTACGGCTACAATGAGCAGTTCTTC. It is translated as CASSVNPYGYNEQFF.

This clone has just a few counts. The chain joins TRBV13 to TRBJ2-3, with 11 bases aligning to TRBD2. This CDR3 is built from 17 residues. Germline CDR1 PRHDT, CDR2 FYEKMQ (reference sequence). V was pared by 1 base and J by 2 bases, with 5 bases of the junction left unmatched. The CDR3 reads CASSLVLAGVNTDTQYF. DNA of the CDR3: TGTGCCAGCAGCTTAGTACTAGCGGGGGTCAACACAGATACGCAGTATTTT.